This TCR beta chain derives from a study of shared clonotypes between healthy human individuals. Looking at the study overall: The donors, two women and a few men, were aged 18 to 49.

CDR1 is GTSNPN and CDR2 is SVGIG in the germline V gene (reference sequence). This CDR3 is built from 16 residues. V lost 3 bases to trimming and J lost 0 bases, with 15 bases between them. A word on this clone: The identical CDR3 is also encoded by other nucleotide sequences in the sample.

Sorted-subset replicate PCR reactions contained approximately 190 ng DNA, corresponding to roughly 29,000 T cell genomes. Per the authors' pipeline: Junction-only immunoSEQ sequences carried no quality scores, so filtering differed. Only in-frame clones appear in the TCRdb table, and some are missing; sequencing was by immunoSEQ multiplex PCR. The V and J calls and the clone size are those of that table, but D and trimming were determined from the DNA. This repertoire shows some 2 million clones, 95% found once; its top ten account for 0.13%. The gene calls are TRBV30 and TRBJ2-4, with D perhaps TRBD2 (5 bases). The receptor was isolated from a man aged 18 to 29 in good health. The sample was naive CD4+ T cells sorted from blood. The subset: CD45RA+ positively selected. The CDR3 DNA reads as TGTGCCTGGAGAGACGATAGCGAGGGAGCCAAAAACATTCAGTACTTC. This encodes CAWRDDSEGAKNIQYF.